This T cell receptor beta chain was observed in a study of T cells after somatic rescue of genetic block. Trimming left V 2 bases short and J 4 bases short, with 19 bases between. CDR1 is SGHDT, CDR2 YYEEEE, per germline. This CDR3 is 17 amino acids long. Some clones are missing from TCRdb's copy, which holds only in-frame ones; the method was immunoSEQ multiplex PCR. The sample has about 12,000 clones, about 78% seen once. The rearrangement links TRBV5-6 to TRBJ2-1; D might be TRBD1 (8 bases). Sequencing input: peripheral blood mononuclear cells (PBMCs). The clonotype comes from a boy younger than 18. The CDR3 sequence: CASSLQGGLAGYNEQFF. As DNA, the CDR3 is TGTGCCAGCAGCTTACAGGGGGGGCTAGCCGGGTACAATGAGCAGTTCTTC. Filled out from reference TRBV5-6 and TRBJ2-1, the complete variable domain reads DAGVTQSPTHLIKTRGQQVTLRCSPKSGHDTVSWYQQALGQGPQFIFQYYEEEERQRGNFPDRFSGHQFPNYSSELNVNALLLGDSALYLCASSLQGGLAGYNEQFFGPGTRLTVL.